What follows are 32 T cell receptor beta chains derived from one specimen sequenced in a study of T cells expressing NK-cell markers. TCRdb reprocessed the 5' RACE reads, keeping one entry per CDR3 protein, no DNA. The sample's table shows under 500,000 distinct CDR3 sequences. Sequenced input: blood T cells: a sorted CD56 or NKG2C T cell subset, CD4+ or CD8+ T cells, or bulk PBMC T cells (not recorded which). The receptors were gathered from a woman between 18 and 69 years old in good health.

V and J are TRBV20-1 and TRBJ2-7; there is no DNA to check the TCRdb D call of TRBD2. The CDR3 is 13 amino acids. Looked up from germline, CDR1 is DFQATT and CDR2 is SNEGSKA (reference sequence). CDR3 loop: CSAIGGTQHEQYF.

CDR3 region: CASSTSGTNTGELFF. This chain joins TRBV4-2 and TRBJ2-2; TCRdb returns TRBD2, unconfirmable since there is no DNA. Germline loops: CDR1 LGHNA, CDR2 YNFKEQ. This CDR3 spans 15 amino acids.

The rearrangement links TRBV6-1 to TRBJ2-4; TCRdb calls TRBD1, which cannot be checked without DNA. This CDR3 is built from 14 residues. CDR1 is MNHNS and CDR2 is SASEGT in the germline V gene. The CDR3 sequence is CASSQRQAFVIQYF.

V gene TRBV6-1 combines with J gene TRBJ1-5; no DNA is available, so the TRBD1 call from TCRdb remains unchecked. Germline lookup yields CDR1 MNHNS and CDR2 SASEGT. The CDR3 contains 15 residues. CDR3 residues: CASSEEDRGSQPQHF.

CDR3 protein: CASSHDLTQTQVGAFF. This chain links TRBV4-3 with TRBJ1-1. Germline values: CDR1 LGHNA, CDR2 YSLEER. The CDR3 totals 16 residues.

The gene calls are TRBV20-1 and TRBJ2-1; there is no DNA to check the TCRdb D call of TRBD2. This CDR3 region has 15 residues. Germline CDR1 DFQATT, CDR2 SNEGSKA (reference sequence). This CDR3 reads CSARRPGLARNEQFF.

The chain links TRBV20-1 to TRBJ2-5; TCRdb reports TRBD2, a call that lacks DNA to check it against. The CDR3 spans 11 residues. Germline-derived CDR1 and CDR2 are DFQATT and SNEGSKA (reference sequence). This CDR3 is CSASVEGTQYF.

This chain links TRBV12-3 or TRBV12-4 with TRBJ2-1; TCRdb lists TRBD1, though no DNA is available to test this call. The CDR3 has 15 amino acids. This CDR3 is CASSLAGGDYNEQFF.

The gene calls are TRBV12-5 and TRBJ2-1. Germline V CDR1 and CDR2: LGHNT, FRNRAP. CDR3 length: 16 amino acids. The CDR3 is CASGLVLAPNYNEQFF.

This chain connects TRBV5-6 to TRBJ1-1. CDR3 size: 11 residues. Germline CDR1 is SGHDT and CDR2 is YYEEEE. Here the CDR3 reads CASSLGVEAFF.

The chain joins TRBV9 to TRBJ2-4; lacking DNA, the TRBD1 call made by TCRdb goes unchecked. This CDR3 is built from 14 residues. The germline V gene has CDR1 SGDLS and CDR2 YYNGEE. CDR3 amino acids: CASSQDRGSDIQYF.

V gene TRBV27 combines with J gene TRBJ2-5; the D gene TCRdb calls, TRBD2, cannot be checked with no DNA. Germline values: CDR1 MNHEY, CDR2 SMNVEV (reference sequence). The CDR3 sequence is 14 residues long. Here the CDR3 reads CASSPTVTRETQYF.

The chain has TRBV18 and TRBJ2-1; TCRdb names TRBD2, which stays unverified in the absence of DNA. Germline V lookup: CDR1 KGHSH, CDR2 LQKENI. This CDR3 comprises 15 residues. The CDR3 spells CASSPPSREGQEQFF.

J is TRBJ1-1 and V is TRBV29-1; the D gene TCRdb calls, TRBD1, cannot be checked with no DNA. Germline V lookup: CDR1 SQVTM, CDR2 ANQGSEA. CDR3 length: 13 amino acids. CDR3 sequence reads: CSAPSRQVGEAFF.

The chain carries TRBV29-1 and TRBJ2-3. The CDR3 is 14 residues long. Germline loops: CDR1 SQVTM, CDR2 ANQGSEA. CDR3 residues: CSVDRPTGADTQYF.

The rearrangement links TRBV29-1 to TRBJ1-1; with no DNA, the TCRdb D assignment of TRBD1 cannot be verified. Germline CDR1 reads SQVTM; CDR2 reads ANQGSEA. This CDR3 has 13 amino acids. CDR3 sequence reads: CSVTSGGFTEAFF. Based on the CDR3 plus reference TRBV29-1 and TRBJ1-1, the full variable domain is SAVISQKPSRDICQRGTSLTIQCQVDSQVTMMFWYRQQPGQSLTLIATANQGSEATYESGFVIDKFPISRPNLTFSTLTVSNMSPEDSSIYLCSVTSGGFTEAFFGQGTRLTVV.

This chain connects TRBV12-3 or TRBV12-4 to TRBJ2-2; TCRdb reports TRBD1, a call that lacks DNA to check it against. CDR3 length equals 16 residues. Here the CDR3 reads CASSSSRDLNTGELFF.

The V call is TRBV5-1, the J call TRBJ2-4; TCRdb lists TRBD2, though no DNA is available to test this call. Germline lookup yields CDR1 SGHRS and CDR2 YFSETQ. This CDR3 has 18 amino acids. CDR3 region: CASSPLIGPKLAKNIQYF.

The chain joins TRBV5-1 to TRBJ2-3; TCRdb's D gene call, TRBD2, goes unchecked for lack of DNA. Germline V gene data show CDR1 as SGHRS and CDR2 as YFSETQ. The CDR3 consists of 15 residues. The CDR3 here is CASSPGGVSSDTQYF.

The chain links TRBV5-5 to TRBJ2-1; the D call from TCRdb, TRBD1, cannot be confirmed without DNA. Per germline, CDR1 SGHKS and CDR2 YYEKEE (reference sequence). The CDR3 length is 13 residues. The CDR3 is CASSWQGNNEQFF.

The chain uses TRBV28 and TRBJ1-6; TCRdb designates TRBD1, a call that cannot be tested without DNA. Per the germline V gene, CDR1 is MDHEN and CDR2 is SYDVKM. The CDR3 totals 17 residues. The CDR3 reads CASRDGQGGSYSSPLHF.

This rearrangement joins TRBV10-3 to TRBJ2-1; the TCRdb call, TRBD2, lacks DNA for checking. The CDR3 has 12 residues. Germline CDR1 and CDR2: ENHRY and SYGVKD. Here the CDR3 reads CAISGGESEQFF.

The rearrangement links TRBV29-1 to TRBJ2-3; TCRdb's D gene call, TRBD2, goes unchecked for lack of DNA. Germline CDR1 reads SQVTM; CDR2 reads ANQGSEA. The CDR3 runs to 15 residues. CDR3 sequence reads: CSVGRPAGGPDTQYF.

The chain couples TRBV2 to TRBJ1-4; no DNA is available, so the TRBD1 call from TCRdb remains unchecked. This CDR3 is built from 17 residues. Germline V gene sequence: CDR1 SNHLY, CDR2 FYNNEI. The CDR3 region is CASSEEEGGARNEKLFF.

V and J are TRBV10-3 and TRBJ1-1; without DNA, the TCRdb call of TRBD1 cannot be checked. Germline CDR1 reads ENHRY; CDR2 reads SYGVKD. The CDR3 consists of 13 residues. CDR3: CAISEGQGFEAFF.

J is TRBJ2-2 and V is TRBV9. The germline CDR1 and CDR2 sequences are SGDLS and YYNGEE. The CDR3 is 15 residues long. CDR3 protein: CASSVDYPSTGELFF.

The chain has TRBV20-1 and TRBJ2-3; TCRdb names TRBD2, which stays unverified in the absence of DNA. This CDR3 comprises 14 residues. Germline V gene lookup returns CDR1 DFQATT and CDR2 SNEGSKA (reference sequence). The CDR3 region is CSAKREFGTDTQYF.

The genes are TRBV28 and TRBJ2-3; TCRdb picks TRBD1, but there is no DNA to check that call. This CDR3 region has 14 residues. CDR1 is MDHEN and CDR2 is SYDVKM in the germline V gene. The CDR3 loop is CASTRDGFTDTQYF.

CDR3 in amino acids: CASSQETGGLAGSYQETQYF. The chain links TRBV3-1 to TRBJ2-5; TCRdb's D call, TRBD2, is unchecked because there is no DNA. CDR1 and CDR2 (germline): LGHDT, YNNKEL (reference sequence). The CDR3 is 20 residues long.

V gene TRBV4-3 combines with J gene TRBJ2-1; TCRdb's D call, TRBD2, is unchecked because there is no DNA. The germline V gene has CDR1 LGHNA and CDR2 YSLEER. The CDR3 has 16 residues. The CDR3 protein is CASSHKLAGDYNEQFF.

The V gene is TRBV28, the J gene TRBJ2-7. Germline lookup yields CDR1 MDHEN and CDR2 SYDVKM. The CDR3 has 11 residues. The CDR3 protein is CASSFKFFYSF. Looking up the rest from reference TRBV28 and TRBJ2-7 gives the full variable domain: DVKVTQSSRYLVKRTGEKVFLECVQDMDHENMFWYRQDPGLGLRLIYFSYDVKMKEKGDIPEGYSVSREKKERFSLILESASTNQTSMYLCASSFKFFYSFGPGTRLTVT.

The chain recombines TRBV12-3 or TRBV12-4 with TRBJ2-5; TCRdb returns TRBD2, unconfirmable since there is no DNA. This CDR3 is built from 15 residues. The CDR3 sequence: CASSAPGGSMKTQYF.